This TCR beta chain was obtained from a study of blood T cell repertoires in COVID-19 (dated by TCRdb to the early 2020s). For the wider study: Samples from collaborators originated in the United States, Italy and Spain and spanned both the acute and convalescent phases of COVID-19. HLA class I and class II types, where available, came from metadata supplied by the sample provider rather than from assay-based typing. The repertoires were made available in a free public database intended to serve as a resource for research on the immune response to SARS-CoV-2. Subjects who had been exposed to COVID-19, were actively infected with it, or had recovered from it provided the deeply sampled blood TCRbeta repertoires that made up the dataset. The samples were drawn from the first 160 participants of the ongoing ImmuneRACE study and from about 1,200 subjects provided by 6 global collaborators. The material from the prospective study consisted of cDNA or gDNA derived from T cells, B-cell-depleted T cells, or PBMCs. The sample metadata nearly always contained a de-identified subject ID, COVID-19 status, age in years and sex.

This clone turned up a few times. No antigen is known for it. Base-call qualities are not available, and no considerably larger clone is one nucleotide away. The immunoSEQ Assay, a bias-controlled multiplex PCR, was used to amplify TCRbeta CDR3 regions from genomic DNA. As for the authors' bioinformatics: The number of nucleated cells in each sample was estimated by amplification of reference gene primers within the assay. To quantify the absolute abundance of each unique TCRbeta CDR3 rearrangement, sequence reads were collapsed and filtered. For each sample, productive Simpson clonality was calculated as the square root of Simpson's diversity index over productive rearrangements. Sourced from immuneACCESS, this table was stored by TCRdb with only in-frame sequences that have V and J called. A share of the clones is absent; for the studies checked, an unresolved V gene accounts for under half, and the remainder has no known explanation. Clone size and the V and J calls come from that table; the DNA yielded D and trimming. This sample has roughly 220,000 clones in its table, and around 80% of those were observed once. The ten largest make up approximately 5% of the sample.

General findings and caveats noted by the study authors: The quantity of clinical and demographic metadata differed by source and by participant and was supplied without curation.

V loses 4 bases of germline sequence and J loses 17 bases, and the interval between the two ends is 21 bases. From the cysteine through the phenylalanine, the CDR3 covers 14 amino acids. The sequence is cut down to CDR3 DNA, 42 bases in frame from base 1. From the germline V gene (reference sequence), CDR1 is LNHDA and CDR2 is SQIVND. A second Seattle source provided samples from volunteer blood donors who had recovered from COVID-19. Each collaborating institution followed its own protocols to collect whole blood in K2EDTA tubes. Collaborator samples were shipped for TCRbeta analysis as frozen whole blood, isolated PBMCs, or DNA extracted from either sample type.

The sequenced material came from peripheral blood. This sequence was found in a woman in her sixties or seventies who had recovered from COVID-19. The chain is made from TRBV19 and TRBJ1-6; the D gene is possibly TRBD1, with 5 bases matching. This receptor carries the CDR3 CASSTRDSQSVVHF. The DNA sequence is as follows: TGTGCCAGTAGTACAAGGGACTCCCAGTCGGTAGTCCACTTT.